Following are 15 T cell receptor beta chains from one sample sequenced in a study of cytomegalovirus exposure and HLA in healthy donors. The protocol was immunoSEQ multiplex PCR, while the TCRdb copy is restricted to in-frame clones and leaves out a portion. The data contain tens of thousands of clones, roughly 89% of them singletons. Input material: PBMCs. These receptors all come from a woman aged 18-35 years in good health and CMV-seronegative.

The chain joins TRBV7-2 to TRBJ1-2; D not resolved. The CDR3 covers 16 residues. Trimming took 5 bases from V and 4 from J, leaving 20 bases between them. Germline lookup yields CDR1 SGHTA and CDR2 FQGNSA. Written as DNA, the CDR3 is TGTGCCAGCAGCCCCCGGCCCGGCGGAGGACTCTATGGCTACACCTTC. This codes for CASSPRPGGGLYGYTF.

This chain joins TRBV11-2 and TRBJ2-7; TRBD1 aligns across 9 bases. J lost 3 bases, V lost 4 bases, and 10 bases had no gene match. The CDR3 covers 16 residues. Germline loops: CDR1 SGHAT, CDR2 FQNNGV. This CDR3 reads CASSSVGQGTNYEQYF. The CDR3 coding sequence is TGTGCCAGCAGCTCTGTTGGACAGGGGACTAACTACGAGCAGTACTTC.

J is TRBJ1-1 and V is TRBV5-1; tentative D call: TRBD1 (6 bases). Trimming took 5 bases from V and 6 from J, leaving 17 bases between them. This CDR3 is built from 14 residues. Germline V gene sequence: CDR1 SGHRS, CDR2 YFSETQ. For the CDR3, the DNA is TGCGCCAGCAGATCCGATACAGGGACCCCTGAAGCTTTCTTT. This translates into CASRSDTGTPEAFF.

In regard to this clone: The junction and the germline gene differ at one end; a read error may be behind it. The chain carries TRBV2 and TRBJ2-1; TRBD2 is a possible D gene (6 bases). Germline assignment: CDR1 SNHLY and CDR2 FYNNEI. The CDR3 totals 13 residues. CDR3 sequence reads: CAGRRALYNEQFF. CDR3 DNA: TGTGCCGGCAGGAGGGCCCTCTACAATGAGCAGTTCTTC.

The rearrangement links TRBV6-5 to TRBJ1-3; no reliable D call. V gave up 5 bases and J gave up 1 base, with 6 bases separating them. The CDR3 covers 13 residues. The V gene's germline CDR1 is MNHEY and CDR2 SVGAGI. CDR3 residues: CASSTSSGNTIYF. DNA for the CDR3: TGTGCCAGCAGTACGAGTTCTGGAAACACCATATATTTT.

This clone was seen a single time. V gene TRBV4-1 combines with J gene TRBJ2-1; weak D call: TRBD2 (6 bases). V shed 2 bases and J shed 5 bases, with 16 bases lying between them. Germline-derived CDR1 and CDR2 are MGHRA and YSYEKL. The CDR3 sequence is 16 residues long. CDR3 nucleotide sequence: TGCGCCAGCAGCCAACGGACTACCGGAAATAACAATGAGCAGTTCTTC. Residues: CASSQRTTGNNNEQFF.

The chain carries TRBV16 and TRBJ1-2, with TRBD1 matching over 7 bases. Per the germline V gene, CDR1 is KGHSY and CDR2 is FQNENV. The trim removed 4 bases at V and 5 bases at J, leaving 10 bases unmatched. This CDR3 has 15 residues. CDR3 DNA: TGTGCCAGCAGCCCGGCCCCAGGACAGGATTATGGCTACACCTTC. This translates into CASSPAPGQDYGYTF.

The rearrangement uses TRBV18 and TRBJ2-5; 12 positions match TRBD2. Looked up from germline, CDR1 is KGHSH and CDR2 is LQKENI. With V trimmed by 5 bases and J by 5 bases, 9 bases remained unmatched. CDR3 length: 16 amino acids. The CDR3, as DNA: TGTGCCAGCTCAGCGACTAGCGGGGGACCGGGGGAGACCCAGTACTTC. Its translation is CASSATSGGPGETQYF.

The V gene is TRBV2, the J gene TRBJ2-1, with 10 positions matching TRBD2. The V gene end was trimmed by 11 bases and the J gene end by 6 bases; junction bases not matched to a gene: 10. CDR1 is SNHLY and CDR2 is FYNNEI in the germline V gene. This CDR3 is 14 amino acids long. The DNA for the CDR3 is TGTGCCTCCAGGGTTAGCGGGGGGCCCAATGAGCAGTTCTTC. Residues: CASRVSGGPNEQFF.

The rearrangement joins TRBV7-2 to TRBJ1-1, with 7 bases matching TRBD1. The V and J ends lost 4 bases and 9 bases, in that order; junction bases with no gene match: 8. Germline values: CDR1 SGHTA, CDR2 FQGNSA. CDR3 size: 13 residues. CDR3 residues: CASSYDRVSQAFF. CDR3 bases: TGTGCCAGCAGCTACGACAGGGTCAGCCAAGCTTTCTTT.

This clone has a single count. The CDR3 loop is CASSARTSGGATDTQYF. In DNA, the CDR3 is TGTGCCAGCAGCGCCCGGACTAGCGGGGGGGCGACAGATACGCAGTATTTT. This sequence joins TRBV7-2 and TRBJ2-3, with 15 positions matching TRBD2. The germline V gene has CDR1 SGHTA and CDR2 FQGNSA. This CDR3 is 17 amino acids long. The V segment lost 5 bases and the J segment 3 bases; nucleotides outside the gene matches: 6.

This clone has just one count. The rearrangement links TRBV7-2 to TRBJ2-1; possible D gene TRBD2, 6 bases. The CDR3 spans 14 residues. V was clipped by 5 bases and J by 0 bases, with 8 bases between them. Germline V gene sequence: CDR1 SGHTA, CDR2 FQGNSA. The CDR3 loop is CASSKAGSYNEQFF. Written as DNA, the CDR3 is TGTGCCAGCAGCAAAGCGGGCTCCTACAATGAGCAGTTCTTC.

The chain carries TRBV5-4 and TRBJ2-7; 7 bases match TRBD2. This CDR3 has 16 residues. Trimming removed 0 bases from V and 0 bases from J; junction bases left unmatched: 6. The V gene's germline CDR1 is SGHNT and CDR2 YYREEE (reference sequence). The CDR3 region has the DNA TGTGCCAGCAGCTTGGCTTCGGAGCGGGGCTCCTACGAGCAGTACTTC. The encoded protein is CASSLASERGSYEQYF.

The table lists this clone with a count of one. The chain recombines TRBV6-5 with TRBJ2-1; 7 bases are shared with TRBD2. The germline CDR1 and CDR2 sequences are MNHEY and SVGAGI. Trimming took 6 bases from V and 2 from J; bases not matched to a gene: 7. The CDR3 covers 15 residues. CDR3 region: CASRTSGTTYNEQFF. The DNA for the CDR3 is TGTGCCAGCAGGACGAGCGGGACTACCTACAATGAGCAGTTCTTC.

In nucleotides, the CDR3 is TGCAGCGTTGAGCGACAGGGTTGGGAGCAGTTCTTC. Translating it yields CSVERQGWEQFF. The chain uses TRBV29-1 and TRBJ2-1, with TRBD1 identical over 7 bases. Germline values: CDR1 SQVTM, CDR2 ANQGSEA. After removal of 3 bases from V and 10 bases from J, the junction contained 6 bases not matched to a gene. This CDR3 contains 12 residues.